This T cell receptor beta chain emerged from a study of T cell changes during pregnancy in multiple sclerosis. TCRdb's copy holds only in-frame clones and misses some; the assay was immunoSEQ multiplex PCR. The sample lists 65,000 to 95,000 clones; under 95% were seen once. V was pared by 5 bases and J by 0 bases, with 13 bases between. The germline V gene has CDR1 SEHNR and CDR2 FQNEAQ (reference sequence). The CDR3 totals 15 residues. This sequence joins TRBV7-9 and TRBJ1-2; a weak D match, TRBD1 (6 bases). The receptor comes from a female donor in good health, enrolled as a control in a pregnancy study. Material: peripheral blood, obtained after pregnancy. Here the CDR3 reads CASSPGTRPNYGYTF. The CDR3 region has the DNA TGTGCCAGCAGCCCCGGGACAAGACCTAACTATGGCTACACCTTC. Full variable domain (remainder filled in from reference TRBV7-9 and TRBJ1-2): DTGVSQNPRHKITKRGQNVTFRCDPISEHNRLYWYRQTLGQGPEFLTYFQNEAQLEKSRLLSDRFSAERPKGSFSTLEIQRTEQGDSAMYLCASSPGTRPNYGYTFGSGTRLTVV.